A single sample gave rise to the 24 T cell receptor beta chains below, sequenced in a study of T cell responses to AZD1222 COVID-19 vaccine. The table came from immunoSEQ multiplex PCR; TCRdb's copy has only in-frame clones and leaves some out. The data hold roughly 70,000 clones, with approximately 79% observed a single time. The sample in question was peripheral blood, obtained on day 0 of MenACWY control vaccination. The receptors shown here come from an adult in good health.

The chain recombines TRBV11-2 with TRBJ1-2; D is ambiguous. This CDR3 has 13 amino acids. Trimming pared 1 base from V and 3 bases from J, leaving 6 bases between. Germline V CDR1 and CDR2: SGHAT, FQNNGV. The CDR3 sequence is CASSLGSHYGYTF. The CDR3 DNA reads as TGTGCCAGCAGCTTAGGATCCCACTATGGCTACACCTTC.

The CDR3 loop reads CASSQDRLPGHEQFF. The CDR3 DNA follows: TGCGCCAGCAGCCAAGATAGGCTCCCAGGGCATGAGCAGTTCTTC. J is TRBJ2-1 and V is TRBV4-3; a weak D match, TRBD1 (5 bases). The CDR3 has 15 amino acids. V shed 0 bases and J shed 8 bases, with 14 bases lying between them. Germline CDR1 LGHNA, CDR2 YSLEER.

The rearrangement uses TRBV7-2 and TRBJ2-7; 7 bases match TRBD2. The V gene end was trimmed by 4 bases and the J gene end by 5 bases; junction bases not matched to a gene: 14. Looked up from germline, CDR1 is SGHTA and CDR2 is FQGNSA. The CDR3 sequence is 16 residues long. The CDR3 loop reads CASSSIGRESGHEQYF. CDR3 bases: TGTGCCAGCAGCTCCATCGGGCGGGAGTCAGGACACGAGCAGTACTTC.

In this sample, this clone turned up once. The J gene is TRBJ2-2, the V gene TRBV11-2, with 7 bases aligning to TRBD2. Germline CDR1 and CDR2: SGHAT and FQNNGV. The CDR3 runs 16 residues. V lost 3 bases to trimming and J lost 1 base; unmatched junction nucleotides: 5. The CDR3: CASSFVGLGNTGELFF. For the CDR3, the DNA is TGTGCCAGCAGCTTCGTCGGACTAGGGAACACCGGGGAGCTGTTTTTT.

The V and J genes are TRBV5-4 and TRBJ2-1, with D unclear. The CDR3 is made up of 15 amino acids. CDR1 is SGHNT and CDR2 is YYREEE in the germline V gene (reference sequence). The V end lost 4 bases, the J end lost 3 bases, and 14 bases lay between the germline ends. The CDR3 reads CASSPDSPGYNEQFF. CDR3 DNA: TGTGCCAGCAGCCCAGACTCCCCCGGCTACAATGAGCAGTTCTTC.

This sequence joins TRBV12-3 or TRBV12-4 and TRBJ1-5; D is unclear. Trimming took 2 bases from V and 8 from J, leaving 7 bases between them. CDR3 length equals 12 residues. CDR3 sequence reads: CASSLISEPQHF. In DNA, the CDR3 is TGTGCCAGCAGTTTAATTTCGGAGCCCCAGCATTTT.

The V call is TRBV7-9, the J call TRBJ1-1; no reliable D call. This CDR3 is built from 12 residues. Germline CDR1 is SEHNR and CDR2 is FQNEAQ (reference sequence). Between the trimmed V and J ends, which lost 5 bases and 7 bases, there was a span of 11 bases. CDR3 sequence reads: CASSLRSVEAFF. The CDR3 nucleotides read TGTGCCAGCAGCCTAAGGTCCGTTGAAGCTTTCTTT.

This CDR3 is CASSSSTPSTDTQYF. CDR3 DNA sequence: TGCGCCAGCAGCTCGTCGACACCTAGCACAGATACGCAGTATTTT. The chain couples TRBV5-1 to TRBJ2-3, with D uncertain. The germline V and J ends were trimmed by 3 bases and 0 bases, with 11 bases remaining between them. The CDR3 has 15 amino acids. The germline V gene has CDR1 SGHRS and CDR2 YFSETQ.

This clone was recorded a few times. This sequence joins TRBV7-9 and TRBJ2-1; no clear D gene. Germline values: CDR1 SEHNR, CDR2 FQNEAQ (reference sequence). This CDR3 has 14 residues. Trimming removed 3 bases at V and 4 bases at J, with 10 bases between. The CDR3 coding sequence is TGTGCCAGCAGCTTCAGCAGTGGATACAATGAGCAGTTCTTC. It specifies CASSFSSGYNEQFF.

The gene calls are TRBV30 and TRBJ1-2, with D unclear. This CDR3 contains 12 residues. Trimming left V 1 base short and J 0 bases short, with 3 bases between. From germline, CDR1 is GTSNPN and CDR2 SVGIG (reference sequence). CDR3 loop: CAWSEANYGYTF. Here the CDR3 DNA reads TGTGCCTGGAGTGAAGCTAACTATGGCTACACCTTC.

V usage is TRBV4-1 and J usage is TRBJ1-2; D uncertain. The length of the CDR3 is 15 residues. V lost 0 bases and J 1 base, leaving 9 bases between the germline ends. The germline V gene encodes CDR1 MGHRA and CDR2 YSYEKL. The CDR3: CASSQEPGDNYGYTF. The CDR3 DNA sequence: TGCGCCAGCAGCCAAGAACCAGGAGATAACTATGGCTACACCTTC.

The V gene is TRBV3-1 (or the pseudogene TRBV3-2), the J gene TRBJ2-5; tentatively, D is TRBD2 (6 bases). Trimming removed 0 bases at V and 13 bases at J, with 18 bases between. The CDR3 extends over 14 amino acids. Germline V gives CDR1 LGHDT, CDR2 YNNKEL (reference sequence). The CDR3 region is CASSQDPGGRPRYF. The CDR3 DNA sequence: TGTGCCAGCAGCCAAGATCCTGGGGGGAGGCCTCGGTACTTC.

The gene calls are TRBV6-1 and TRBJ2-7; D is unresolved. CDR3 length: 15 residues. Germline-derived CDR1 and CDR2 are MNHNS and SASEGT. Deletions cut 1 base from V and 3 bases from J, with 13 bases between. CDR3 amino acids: CASSEGTESYYEQYF. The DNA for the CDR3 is TGTGCCAGCAGTGAAGGGACCGAGTCTTACTACGAGCAGTACTTC.

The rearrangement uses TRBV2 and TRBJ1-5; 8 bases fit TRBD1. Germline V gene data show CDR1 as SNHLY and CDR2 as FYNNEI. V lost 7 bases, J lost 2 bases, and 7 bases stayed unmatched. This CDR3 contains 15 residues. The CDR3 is CASNQEQGGNQPQHF. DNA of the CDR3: TGTGCCAGCAATCAGGAACAGGGGGGCAATCAGCCCCAGCATTTT.

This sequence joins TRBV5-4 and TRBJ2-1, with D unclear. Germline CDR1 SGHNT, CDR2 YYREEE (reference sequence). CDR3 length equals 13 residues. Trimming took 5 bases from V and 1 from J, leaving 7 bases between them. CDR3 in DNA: TGTGCCAGCAGGCTGGATTCCTACAATGAGCAGTTCTTC. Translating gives CASRLDSYNEQFF.

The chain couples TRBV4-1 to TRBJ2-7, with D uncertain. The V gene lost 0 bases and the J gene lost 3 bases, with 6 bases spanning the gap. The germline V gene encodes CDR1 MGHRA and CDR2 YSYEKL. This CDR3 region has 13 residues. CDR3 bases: TGCGCCAGCAGCCAAGAGACCCTCTACGAGCAGTACTTC. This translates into CASSQETLYEQYF.

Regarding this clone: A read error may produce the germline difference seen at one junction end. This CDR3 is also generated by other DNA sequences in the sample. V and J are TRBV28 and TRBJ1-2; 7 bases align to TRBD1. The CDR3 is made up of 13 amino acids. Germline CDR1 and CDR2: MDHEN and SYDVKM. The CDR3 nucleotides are TGCGCCAGCAGCAGGACAGGAAACTATGGCTACACCTTC. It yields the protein CASSRTGNYGYTF.

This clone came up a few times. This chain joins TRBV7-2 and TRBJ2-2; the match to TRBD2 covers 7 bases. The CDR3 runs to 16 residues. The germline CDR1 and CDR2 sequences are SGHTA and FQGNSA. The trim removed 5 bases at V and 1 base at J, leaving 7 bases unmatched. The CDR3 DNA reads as TGTGCCAGCAGCGTCTCCGGGGGGATGAACACCGGGGAGCTGTTTTTT. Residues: CASSVSGGMNTGELFF.

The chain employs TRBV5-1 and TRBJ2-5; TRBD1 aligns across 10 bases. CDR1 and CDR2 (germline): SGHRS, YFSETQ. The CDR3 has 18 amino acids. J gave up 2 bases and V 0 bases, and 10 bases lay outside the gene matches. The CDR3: CASSLGWDRDRGQETQYF. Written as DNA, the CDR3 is TGCGCCAGCAGCTTGGGATGGGACAGGGACAGGGGTCAAGAGACCCAGTACTTC.

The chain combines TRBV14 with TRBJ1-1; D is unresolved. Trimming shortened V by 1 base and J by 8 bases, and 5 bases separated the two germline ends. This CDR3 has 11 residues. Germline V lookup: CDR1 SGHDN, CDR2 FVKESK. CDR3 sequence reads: CASSQVWEAFF. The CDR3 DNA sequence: TGTGCCAGCAGCCAAGTCTGGGAAGCTTTCTTT.

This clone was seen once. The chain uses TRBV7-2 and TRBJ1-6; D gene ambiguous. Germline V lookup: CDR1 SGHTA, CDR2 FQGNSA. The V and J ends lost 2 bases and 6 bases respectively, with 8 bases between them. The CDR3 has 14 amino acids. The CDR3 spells CASSLLDSNSPLHF. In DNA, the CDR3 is TGTGCCAGCAGCTTACTCGACTCTAATTCACCCCTCCACTTT. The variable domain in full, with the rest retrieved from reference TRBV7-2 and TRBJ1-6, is GAGVSQSPSNKVTEKGKDVELRCDPISGHTALYWYRQSLGQGLEFLIYFQGNSAPDKSGLPSDRFSAERTGGSVSTLTIQRTQQEDSAVYLCASSLLDSNSPLHFGNGTRLTVT.

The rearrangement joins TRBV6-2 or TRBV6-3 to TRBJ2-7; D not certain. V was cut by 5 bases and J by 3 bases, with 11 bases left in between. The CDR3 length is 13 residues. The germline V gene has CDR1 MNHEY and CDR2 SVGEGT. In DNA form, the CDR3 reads TGTGCCAGCAGTCTCGTATTCGGCTACGAGCAGTACTTC. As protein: CASSLVFGYEQYF.

CDR3 bases: TGCGCCAGCAGTAGGGGGGCAGGGTTCGACAATGAGCAGTTCTTC. Amino acids: CASSRGAGFDNEQFF. J is TRBJ2-1 and V is TRBV5-1; D possibly matches TRBD1 or TRBD2 (6 bases each). CDR1 and CDR2 (germline): SGHRS, YFSETQ. The CDR3 length is 15 residues. V gave up 5 bases and J gave up 5 bases, with 17 bases separating them.

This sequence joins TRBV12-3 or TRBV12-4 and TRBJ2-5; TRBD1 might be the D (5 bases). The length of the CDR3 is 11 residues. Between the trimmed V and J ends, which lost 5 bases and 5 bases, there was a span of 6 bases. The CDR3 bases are TGTGCCAGCAGTCCAGGGGAGACCCAGTACTTC. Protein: CASSPGETQYF.